The 19 T cell receptor beta chains below were found in one sample sequenced in a study of metastatic and nonmetastatic thyroid tumors. TCRdb re-called clones from the PCR reads using MiXCR. The table includes 45,000 to 65,000 clones, over 15% detected once. There were no patients who had received any treatment before thyroid surgery. The sample comprised blood. All receptors derive from a female donor with papillary thyroid cancer or a benign thyroid nodule (not recorded which). Some clones in this sample may be carry-over from other donors' samples.

This clone was counted between two and nine times. The junction differs from germline at one of its ends, possibly a read error. This chain uses TRBV6-9 with TRBJ2-7; D ambiguous. From germline, CDR1 is MNHGY and CDR2 SVAAGI. CDR3 size: 11 residues. The CDR3 here is CASTYTYEQYF. The CDR3 nucleotides are TGCGCCAGCACTTACACCTACGAGCAGTACTTC.

This clone has only a few counts. V usage is TRBV19 and J usage is TRBJ2-2, with 11 bases identical to TRBD1. Trimming removed 7 bases from V and 5 bases from J; junction bases left unmatched: 15. CDR3 length: 18 residues. Germline V lookup: CDR1 LNHDA, CDR2 SQIVND (reference sequence). As DNA, the CDR3 is TGTGCCAGTACACTAGTCCGATCGGGACAGGGGGATACCGGGGAGCTGTTTTTT. Protein sequence: CASTLVRSGQGDTGELFF.

This clone was detected ten times or more. This rearrangement joins TRBV19 to TRBJ2-3; 7 bases align to TRBD2. Germline assignment: CDR1 LNHDA and CDR2 SQIVND (reference sequence). The CDR3 covers 16 residues. V lost 3 bases to trimming and J lost 0 bases; unmatched junction nucleotides: 6. In DNA, the CDR3 is TGTGCCAGTAGTATTGGGAGGGCTTCTAGCACAGATACGCAGTATTTT. Residues: CASSIGRASSTDTQYF.

At least ten counts were recorded for this clone. V usage is TRBV28 and J usage is TRBJ1-5, with D unclear. Germline V gives CDR1 MDHEN, CDR2 SYDVKM. This CDR3 comprises 12 residues. Trimming cost V 5 bases and J 3 bases, with 5 bases left between them. CDR3 sequence: CASSLDNQPQHF. The CDR3 bases are TGTGCCAGCAGTCTTGACAATCAGCCCCAGCATTTT.

In this sample, this clone turned up many times. The gene calls are TRBV27 and TRBJ2-5, with 10 bases fitting TRBD2. The germline V gene encodes CDR1 MNHEY and CDR2 SMNVEV (reference sequence). There are 16 residues in the CDR3. Trimming at V came to 5 bases and at J to 0 bases, leaving 6 bases not matched to a gene. The DNA for the CDR3 is TGTGCCAGCAGTCCCAATAGCGGGAGGTACCAAGAGACCCAGTACTTC. Translated, it gives CASSPNSGRYQETQYF.

In its sample, this clone was seen many times. The V and J genes are TRBV19 and TRBJ1-1; a weak D match, TRBD1 (6 bases). This CDR3 is 15 amino acids long. Germline CDR1 LNHDA, CDR2 SQIVND (reference sequence). V lost 4 bases to trimming and J lost 5 bases, with 17 bases between them. In DNA, the CDR3 is TGTGCCAGTAGTAGAACCCTTCCAGGGGAAACTGAAGCTTTCTTT. Its translation: CASSRTLPGETEAFF.

This clone was seen ten or more times. This chain uses TRBV27 with TRBJ2-1, with TRBD2 matching over 13 bases. The V gene's germline CDR1 is MNHEY and CDR2 SMNVEV (reference sequence). The CDR3 spans 15 residues. Trimming at V came to 3 bases and at J to 10 bases, leaving 6 bases not matched to a gene. The CDR3 nucleotides are TGTGCCAGCAGTTTTTTGGGACTAGCGGGAAGGGAGCAGTTCTTC. This sequence encodes CASSFLGLAGREQFF.

In this sample, this clone turned up many times. The chain is built from TRBV30 and TRBJ2-3, with TRBD2 identical over 13 bases. In germline, CDR1 is GTSNPN, CDR2 SVGIG (reference sequence). This CDR3 contains 16 residues. V shed 2 bases and J 6 bases; nucleotides not matched to a gene: 8. This chain's CDR3 is CAWSPGLAGYGDTQYF. The CDR3 region has the DNA TGTGCCTGGAGTCCGGGACTAGCGGGGTATGGGGATACGCAGTATTTT.

With regard to this clone: The junction departs from germline at one end; a sequencing error may be responsible. The genes are TRBV7-2 and TRBJ2-5; no clear D. Germline CDR1 reads SGHTA; CDR2 reads FQGNSA. There are 17 residues in the CDR3. The CDR3 nucleotides are TGTGCCAGCAGCTTAGCGGTAGGGTGGGTGCACCAAAAGACCCAGTACTTC. It codes for CASSLAVGWVHQKTQYF.

This clone has ten or more counts. The chain links TRBV29-1 to TRBJ2-7, with TRBD1 identical over 7 bases. Germline values: CDR1 SQVTM, CDR2 ANQGSEA. The V and J ends lost 3 bases and 2 bases, in that order; junction bases with no gene match: 4. This CDR3 contains 13 residues. The CDR3 loop reads CSVETGRTYEQYF. The CDR3 bases are TGCAGCGTTGAGACAGGGCGAACCTACGAGCAGTACTTC.

This clone was seen more than once but under ten times. A much larger clone is a single base away; this may be a read error. The chain joins TRBV11-2 to TRBJ2-6, with 8 bases fitting TRBD1. Per the germline V gene, CDR1 is SGHAT and CDR2 is FQNNGV. The CDR3 has 16 residues. The CDR3, as DNA: TGTGCCAGCAGCCTCAGGGGGCGGTCTGGGGCCAGCGTCCTGACTTTC. Translation: CASSLRGRSGASVLTF.

Here the CDR3 DNA reads TGTGCCAGCGCACCGGACACCTCGTTAGCTACAGTCCCCTACGAGCAGTACTTC. This translates into CASAPDTSLATVPYEQYF. The V call is TRBV6-5, the J call TRBJ2-7; tentatively, D is TRBD1 (5 bases). Trimming left V 8 bases short and J 2 bases short, with 28 bases between. The germline CDR1 and CDR2 sequences are MNHEY and SVGAGI. The CDR3 totals 18 residues.

This rearrangement joins TRBV7-4 to TRBJ2-6; D may correspond to TRBD1 or TRBD2 (5 bases each). The CDR3 spans 18 residues. CDR1 and CDR2 from the germline V gene are SGHVT and SQSDAQ. Between the trimmed V and J ends, which lost 6 bases and 0 bases, there was a span of 18 bases. The CDR3 reads CASSTSGRRGSGANVLTF. In DNA form, the CDR3 reads TGTGCCAGCAGTACAAGCGGACGTAGGGGCTCTGGGGCCAACGTCCTGACTTTC.

The genes are TRBV3-1 and TRBJ2-7, with 11 bases fitting TRBD2. The CDR3 covers 16 residues. J was trimmed by 0 bases and V by 5 bases; bases with no gene match: 6. Germline CDR1 is LGHDT and CDR2 is YNNKEL (reference sequence). The CDR3 sequence is CASSSSTSGTSYEQYF. The CDR3 bases are TGTGCCAGCAGCTCATCGACTAGCGGGACCTCCTACGAGCAGTACTTC.

The rearrangement joins TRBV6-1 to TRBJ1-5, with D unclear. Germline lookup yields CDR1 MNHNS and CDR2 SASEGT. Trimming stripped 2 bases from V and 6 bases from J, with 11 bases between. The CDR3 has 14 residues. The CDR3 sequence: CASSELHGCQPQHF. The CDR3 bases are TGTGCCAGCAGTGAACTACATGGTTGTCAGCCCCAGCATTTT.

To note about this clone: At one end the junction does not follow the germline gene, possibly because of a read error. The chain uses TRBV4-1 and TRBJ2-2; a weak D match, TRBD2 (6 bases). This CDR3 is 18 amino acids long. CDR1 and CDR2 (germline): MGHRA, YSYEKL. CDR3 region: CASSQDPGGGTNTWELFF. The CDR3 DNA reads as TGCGCCAGCAGCCAAGATCCCGGTGGCGGGACCAACACCTGGGAGCTGTTTTTT.

Regarding this clone: This clone may be a read error of a much larger clone one base away. The CDR3 reads CSARDLKRDTGAFF. CDR3 DNA: TGCAGTGCTAGAGATCTGAAGAGGGACACTGGAGCTTTCTTT. The chain employs TRBV20-1 and TRBJ1-1; TRBD1 is a possible D gene (6 bases). The germline CDR1 and CDR2 sequences are DFQATT and SNEGSKA (reference sequence). CDR3 size: 14 residues.

The chain's CDR3 is CASTPAVAIYEQYF. The CDR3 DNA reads TGTGCCAGCACCCCGGCTGTGGCAATCTACGAGCAGTACTTC. This chain links TRBV7-9 with TRBJ2-7; unclear D gene. V gave up 7 bases and J gave up 3 bases, with 16 bases separating them. Germline CDR1 is SEHNR and CDR2 is FQNEAQ (reference sequence). The CDR3 runs to 14 residues.

This clone was found many times. The chain links TRBV20-1 to TRBJ1-2; D gene unclear. V was pared by 0 bases and J by 4 bases, with 15 bases between. Germline V lookup: CDR1 DFQATT, CDR2 SNEGSKA (reference sequence). The CDR3 runs 15 residues. The CDR3 protein is CSARDEWQEPYGYTF. The CDR3 DNA is TGCAGTGCTAGAGACGAGTGGCAGGAACCCTATGGCTACACCTTC.